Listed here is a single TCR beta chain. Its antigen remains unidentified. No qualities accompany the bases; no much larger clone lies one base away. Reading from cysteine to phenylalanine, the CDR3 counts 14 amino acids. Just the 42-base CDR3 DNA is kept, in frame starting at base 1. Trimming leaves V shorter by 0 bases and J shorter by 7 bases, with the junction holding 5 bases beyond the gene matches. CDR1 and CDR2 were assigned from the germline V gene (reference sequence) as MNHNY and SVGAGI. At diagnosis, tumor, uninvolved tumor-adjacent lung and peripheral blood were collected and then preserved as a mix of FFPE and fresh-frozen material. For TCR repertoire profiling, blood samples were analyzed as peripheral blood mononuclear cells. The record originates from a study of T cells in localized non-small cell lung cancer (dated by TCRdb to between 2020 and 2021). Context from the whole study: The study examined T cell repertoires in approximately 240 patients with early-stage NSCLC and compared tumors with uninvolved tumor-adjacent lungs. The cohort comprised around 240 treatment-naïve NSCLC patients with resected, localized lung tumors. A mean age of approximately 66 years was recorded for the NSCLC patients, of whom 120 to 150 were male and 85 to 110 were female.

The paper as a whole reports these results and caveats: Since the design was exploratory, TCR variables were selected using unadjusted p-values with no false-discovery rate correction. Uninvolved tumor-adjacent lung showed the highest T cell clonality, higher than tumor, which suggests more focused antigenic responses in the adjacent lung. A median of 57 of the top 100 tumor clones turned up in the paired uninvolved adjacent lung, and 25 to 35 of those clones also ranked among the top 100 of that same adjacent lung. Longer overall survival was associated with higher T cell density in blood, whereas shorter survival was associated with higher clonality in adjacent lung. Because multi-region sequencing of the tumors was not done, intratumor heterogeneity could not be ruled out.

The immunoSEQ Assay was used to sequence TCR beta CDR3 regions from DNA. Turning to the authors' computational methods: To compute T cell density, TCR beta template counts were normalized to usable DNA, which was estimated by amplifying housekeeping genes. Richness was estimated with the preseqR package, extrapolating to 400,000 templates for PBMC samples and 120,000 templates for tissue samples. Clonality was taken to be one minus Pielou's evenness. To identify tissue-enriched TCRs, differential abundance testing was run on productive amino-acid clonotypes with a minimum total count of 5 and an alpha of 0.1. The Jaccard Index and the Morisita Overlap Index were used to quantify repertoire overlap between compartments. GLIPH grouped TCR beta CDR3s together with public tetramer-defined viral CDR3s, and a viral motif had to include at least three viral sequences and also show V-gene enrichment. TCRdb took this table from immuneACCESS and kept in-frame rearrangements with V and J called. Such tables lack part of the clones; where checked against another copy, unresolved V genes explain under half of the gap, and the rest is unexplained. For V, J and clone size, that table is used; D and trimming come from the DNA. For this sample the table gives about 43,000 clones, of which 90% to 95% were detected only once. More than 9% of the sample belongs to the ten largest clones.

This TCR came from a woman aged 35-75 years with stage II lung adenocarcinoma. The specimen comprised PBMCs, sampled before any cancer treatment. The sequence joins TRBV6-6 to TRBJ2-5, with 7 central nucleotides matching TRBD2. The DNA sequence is TGTGCCAGCAGTTACTCCACGGCGGGAGCGACCCAGTACTTC. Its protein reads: CASSYSTAGATQYF.